What follows are 23 T cell receptor beta chains derived from one specimen sequenced in a study of T cell responses to AZD1222 COVID-19 vaccine. Data came from immunoSEQ multiplex PCR; TCRdb stores just in-frame clones and leaves some out. The sample consists of 84,000 or so clones, roughly 85% of them appearing once. The sequencing here drew on peripheral blood, taken on day 0 of AZD1222 vaccination. The source is an adult in good health.

The chain uses TRBV7-2 and TRBJ2-1; 8 nucleotides line up with TRBD2. Germline V lookup: CDR1 SGHTA, CDR2 FQGNSA. CDR3 length equals 15 residues. Germline trimming cut 5 bases from V and 6 bases from J; bases unmatched to any gene: 9. CDR3 coding DNA: TGTGCCAGCAGCCGTCCGGGAGGGCGGGTCAATGAGCAGTTCTTC. Protein product: CASSRPGGRVNEQFF.

This clone was recorded only once. The genes are TRBV7-9 and TRBJ2-1; 14 positions match TRBD2. The CDR3 spans 18 residues. V shed 5 bases, J shed 6 bases, and the junction held 12 bases outside the gene matches. Germline CDR1 reads SEHNR; CDR2 reads FQNEAQ (reference sequence). The CDR3 spells CASSVILGTSGSSNEQFF. The CDR3 DNA sequence: TGTGCCAGCAGCGTAATTCTCGGGACTAGCGGGAGTAGCAATGAGCAGTTCTTC.

The genes are TRBV4-2 and TRBJ2-1, with 10 bases identical to TRBD2. J lost 4 bases, V lost 1 base, and 10 bases had no gene match. Germline lookup yields CDR1 LGHNA and CDR2 YNFKEQ. CDR3 length: 18 amino acids. The CDR3 loop is CASSQVQTGTSEYNEQFF. The CDR3 coding sequence is TGTGCCAGCAGCCAAGTACAAACCGGGACTAGCGAATACAATGAGCAGTTCTTC.

The chain has TRBV6-5 and TRBJ1-4; TRBD1 matches at 8 bases. The length of the CDR3 is 12 residues. The V gene end was trimmed by 4 bases and the J gene end by 8 bases; junction bases not matched to a gene: 0. Germline CDR1 MNHEY, CDR2 SVGAGI. The chain's CDR3 is CASSWDREKLFF. In DNA form, the CDR3 reads TGTGCCAGCAGTTGGGACAGGGAAAAACTGTTTTTT.

CDR3 sequence reads: CASSPRQDSSGANVLTF. As DNA, the CDR3 is TGTGCCAGTAGCCCCAGACAGGACTCCTCTGGGGCCAACGTCCTGACTTTC. This chain uses TRBV19 with TRBJ2-6, with D possibly being TRBD1 (6 bases). V lost 6 bases and J lost 0, with 15 bases in between. Germline V gene sequence: CDR1 LNHDA, CDR2 SQIVND (reference sequence). CDR3 length: 17 residues.

This chain links TRBV7-3 with TRBJ2-1; perhaps TRBD1 as D (6 bases). The CDR3 consists of 12 residues. The germline V gene has CDR1 SGHTA and CDR2 FQGTGA. Deletions cut 5 bases from V and 10 bases from J, with 12 bases between. In nucleotides, the CDR3 is TGTGCCAGCAGCCAACAGGGTGAAGAGCAGTTCTTC. It is translated as CASSQQGEEQFF.

This chain joins TRBV30 and TRBJ2-7; 10 bases are shared with TRBD2. V lost 0 bases to trimming and J lost 5 bases; unmatched junction nucleotides: 7. Germline lookup yields CDR1 GTSNPN and CDR2 SVGIG (reference sequence). CDR3 length: 15 amino acids. CDR3 protein: CAWSVSGRAYDEQYF. The CDR3, as DNA: TGTGCCTGGAGTGTAAGCGGGAGGGCCTACGACGAGCAGTACTTC.

The chain employs TRBV2 and TRBJ1-2; D is undetermined. Germline V gene sequence: CDR1 SNHLY, CDR2 FYNNEI. The CDR3 spans 12 residues. Between the trimmed V and J ends, which lost 7 bases and 0 bases, there was a span of 6 bases. This CDR3 reads CASKRANYGYTF. For the CDR3, the DNA is TGTGCCAGCAAAAGGGCTAACTATGGCTACACCTTC.

V is TRBV3-1 (or the pseudogene TRBV3-2) and J is TRBJ1-5, with TRBD1 identical over 9 bases. Germline-derived CDR1 and CDR2 are LGHDT and YNNKEL (reference sequence). V trimming: 4 bases; J trimming: 4 bases; junction bases outside the gene matches: 8. The CDR3 covers 16 residues. Written as DNA, the CDR3 is TGTGCCAGCAGCCCCGGACAGGGGATAAGGAATCAGCCCCAGCATTTT. This translates into CASSPGQGIRNQPQHF.

The chain joins TRBV7-9 to TRBJ2-3; D perhaps matches TRBD2 (6 bases). V was cut by 7 bases and J by 0 bases, with 17 bases left in between. Germline V lookup: CDR1 SEHNR, CDR2 FQNEAQ (reference sequence). This CDR3 contains 16 residues. CDR3 loop: CASILEGTLSTDTQYF. The CDR3 DNA is TGTGCCAGCATTCTAGAAGGGACTCTAAGCACAGATACGCAGTATTTT. Together with reference TRBV7-9 and TRBJ2-3, the CDR3 gives the full variable domain: DTGVSQNPRHKITKRGQNVTFRCDPISEHNRLYWYRQTLGQGPEFLTYFQNEAQLEKSRLLSDRFSAERPKGSFSTLEIQRTEQGDSAMYLCASILEGTLSTDTQYFGPGTRLTVL.

This clone was detected once. The CDR3 region is CASSLVAQGWESQHF. The CDR3 nucleotides are TGTGCCAGCAGCTTAGTAGCGCAGGGGTGGGAATCCCAGCATTTT. V gene TRBV7-6 combines with J gene TRBJ1-5; D possibly corresponds to TRBD1 (6 bases). Germline CDR1 and CDR2: SGHVS and FNYEAQ. This CDR3 is 15 amino acids long. Trimming stripped 1 base from V and 11 bases from J, with 18 bases between.

The chain employs TRBV18 and TRBJ2-2; 9 nucleotides agree with TRBD1. The CDR3 contains 16 residues. Looked up from germline, CDR1 is KGHSH and CDR2 is LQKENI. V lost 0 bases to trimming and J lost 1 base; unmatched junction nucleotides: 0. CDR3 sequence (DNA): TGTGCCAGCTCACCACCGGGACAGGGGAACACCGGGGAGCTGTTTTTT. Translation gives CASSPPGQGNTGELFF.

This rearrangement joins TRBV3-1 (or the pseudogene TRBV3-2) to TRBJ1-2; D gene uncertain. CDR3 length equals 13 residues. In germline, CDR1 is LGHDT, CDR2 YNNKEL (reference sequence). V lost 3 bases and J lost 2, with 7 bases in between. CDR3 region: CASSHLANYGYTF. The CDR3 DNA follows: TGTGCCAGCAGCCACCTGGCGAACTATGGCTACACCTTC.

The V call is TRBV7-2, the J call TRBJ2-7, with 14 bases matching TRBD2. The J segment lost 4 bases and the V segment lost 0 bases, leaving 8 bases of the junction unmatched. Germline CDR1 reads SGHTA; CDR2 reads FQGNSA. The CDR3 is 18 residues long. The DNA for the CDR3 is TGTGCCAGCAGCTTAGCCCTCAGGGGGACTAGCGGGAGTTACGAGCAGTACTTC. It yields the protein CASSLALRGTSGSYEQYF.

The chain links TRBV12-3 or TRBV12-4 to TRBJ1-5, with D uncertain. V lost 5 bases to trimming and J lost 11 bases, with 13 bases between them. CDR3 length: 12 amino acids. This CDR3 reads CASSPAEGSQHF. In nucleotides, the CDR3 is TGTGCCAGCAGTCCGGCTGAGGGATCCCAGCATTTT.

For this clone: The same CDR3 can be traced to other DNA sequences in this sample. The CDR3 sequence: CASSLGQFYGYTF. The CDR3 coding sequence is TGTGCCAGCAGCTTGGGACAGTTCTATGGCTACACCTTC. This chain links TRBV7-9 with TRBJ1-2; 7 bases align to TRBD1. With V trimmed by 3 bases and J by 4 bases, 2 bases remained unmatched. There are 13 residues in the CDR3. Germline V lookup: CDR1 SEHNR, CDR2 FQNEAQ (reference sequence). Using reference TRBV7-9 and TRBJ1-2 for the parts outside the CDR3, the full variable domain is DTGVSQNPRHKITKRGQNVTFRCDPISEHNRLYWYRQTLGQGPEFLTYFQNEAQLEKSRLLSDRFSAERPKGSFSTLEIQRTEQGDSAMYLCASSLGQFYGYTFGSGTRLTVV.

The chain uses TRBV5-4 and TRBJ2-7; possible D gene TRBD2, 6 bases. Germline CDR1 is SGHNT and CDR2 is YYREEE (reference sequence). The CDR3 is 15 amino acids. V was shortened by 4 bases and J by 4 bases, with 18 bases between the two germline ends. CDR3 residues: CASSLDAEGGYEQYF. In nucleotides, the CDR3 is TGTGCCAGCAGCCTCGACGCGGAGGGCGGGTACGAGCAGTACTTC.

The chain uses TRBV3-1 (or the pseudogene TRBV3-2) and TRBJ1-1; D may be TRBD1 (5 bases). The CDR3 contains 15 residues. Trimming took off 2 bases at V and 0 bases at J, with 10 bases between the two ends. The V gene's germline CDR1 is LGHDT and CDR2 YNNKEL (reference sequence). The CDR3 sequence is CASSQRQTMNTEAFF. The CDR3 region has the DNA TGTGCCAGCAGCCAAAGACAGACCATGAACACTGAAGCTTTCTTT.

The chain carries TRBV11-2 and TRBJ1-4, with TRBD1 matching 11 bases. The ends lost 4 bases at V and 3 bases at J; junction bases unmatched: 7. The CDR3 covers 17 residues. Germline V gene data show CDR1 as SGHAT and CDR2 as FQNNGV. The CDR3 region has the DNA TGTGCCAGCAGCTCATTGGGACAGGGGGAGGCTAATGAAAAACTGTTTTTT. As protein: CASSSLGQGEANEKLFF.

The CDR3 sequence: CASSDRGRSGYTF. DNA of the CDR3: TGCGCCAGCAGCGACAGGGGGAGGTCGGGCTACACCTTC. The chain is built from TRBV10-2 and TRBJ1-2; 9 nucleotides line up with TRBD1. Trimming at V came to 6 bases and at J to 8 bases, leaving 7 bases not matched to a gene. The CDR3 contains 13 residues. Germline CDR1 and CDR2: WSHSY and SAAADI.

The chain is built from TRBV5-1 and TRBJ2-3, with D perhaps being TRBD1 or TRBD2 (5 bases each). V lost 5 bases to trimming and J lost 12 bases, with 19 bases between them. In germline, CDR1 is SGHRS, CDR2 YFSETQ. The CDR3 runs to 13 residues. The CDR3 region is CASRVDGGDLQYF. The CDR3 DNA follows: TGCGCCAGCAGAGTAGATGGTGGGGACCTACAGTATTTT.

The chain employs TRBV12-5 and TRBJ1-5; no firm D call. CDR1 LGHNT and CDR2 FRNRAP come from the germline V gene. There are 14 residues in the CDR3. Between the trimmed V and J ends, which lost 1 base and 4 bases, there was a span of 8 bases. CDR3 DNA: TGTGCTAGTGGTTTGGACAGAAAGAATCAGCCCCAGCATTTT. Translated, it gives CASGLDRKNQPQHF.

The J gene is TRBJ1-3, the V gene TRBV18, with a possible D match to TRBD1 (5 bases). CDR1 and CDR2 from the germline V gene are KGHSH and LQKENI. The CDR3 contains 14 residues. Trimming removed 3 bases at V and 9 bases at J, with 15 bases between. The chain's CDR3 is CASSPQDTESTIYF. The CDR3 nucleotides are TGTGCCAGCTCACCTCAGGACACGGAAAGCACCATATATTTT.